A single sample gave rise to the 6 T cell receptor beta chains below, sequenced in a study of T cell responses to AZD1222 COVID-19 vaccine. The table came from immunoSEQ multiplex PCR; TCRdb's copy has only in-frame clones and leaves some out. The data contain 100,000 to 150,000 clones, around 84% of them singletons. Source: peripheral blood, taken on day 0 of AZD1222 vaccination. Every receptor here comes from an adult in good health.

This clone was picked up a small number of times. The rearrangement joins TRBV6-5 to TRBJ2-7; 11 bases fit TRBD1. This CDR3 spans 14 amino acids. Germline V gene data show CDR1 as MNHEY and CDR2 as SVGAGI. V dropped 4 bases and J dropped 3; count of bases not matched to a gene: 2. This CDR3 is CASSWTGGYYEQYF. CDR3 nucleotides: TGTGCCAGCAGTTGGACAGGGGGCTACTACGAGCAGTACTTC.

In regard to this clone: The germline gene is not matched at one end of the junction; a read error may be the cause. The sample has other DNA sequences that encode this CDR3 too. The chain links TRBV11-1 to TRBJ2-7; tentatively, D is TRBD2 (5 bases). CDR1 SGHAT and CDR2 FQDESV come from the germline V gene (reference sequence). CDR3 size: 12 residues. The CDR3 sequence is CASSSLTWEQYF. As DNA, the CDR3 is TGTGCCAGCAGCTCCTTGACGTGGGAGCAGTACTTT. Combining the CDR3 with reference TRBV11-1 and TRBJ2-7 gives the whole variable domain EAEVAQSPRYKITEKSQAVAFWCDPISGHATLYWYRQILGQGPELLVQFQDESVVDDSQLPKDRFSAERLKGVDSTLKIQPAELGDSAMYLCASSSLTWEQYFGPGTRLTVT.

V usage is TRBV7-6 and J usage is TRBJ1-1; D not certain. The CDR3 has 13 residues. V lost 2 bases, J lost 1 base, and 5 bases lay in between. Germline CDR1 and CDR2: SGHVS and FNYEAQ. The chain's CDR3 is CASSLTENTEAFF. In nucleotides, the CDR3 is TGTGCCAGCAGCTTAACAGAGAACACTGAAGCTTTCTTT.

This clone has a handful of counts. V is TRBV5-1 and J is TRBJ1-3; D gene ambiguous. CDR3 size: 13 residues. The germline gives CDR1 SGHRS, CDR2 YFSETQ. Deletions cut 3 bases from V and 2 bases from J, with 6 bases between. CDR3 in DNA: TGCGCCAGCAGCTCGGAGGCTGGAAACACCATATATTTT. Its translation is CASSSEAGNTIYF.

The V and J genes are TRBV12-3 or TRBV12-4 and TRBJ1-1; D gene unclear. The CDR3 has 13 amino acids. V shed 2 bases and J shed 1 base, with 5 bases lying between them. CDR3 amino acids: CASSLRPNTEAFF. The CDR3 DNA is TGTGCCAGCAGTTTAAGGCCGAACACTGAAGCTTTCTTT.

This chain uses TRBV15 with TRBJ2-5; possibly TRBD1 or TRBD2 for D (5 bases each). Germline-derived CDR1 and CDR2 are LNHNV and YYDKDF (reference sequence). This CDR3 is 15 amino acids long. The V end was cut by 9 bases, the J end by 5 bases, with 22 bases between. The CDR3 protein is CATRGGRSKAETQYF. CDR3 in DNA: TGTGCCACTAGGGGCGGGCGGAGTAAAGCCGAGACCCAGTACTTC.